A single T cell receptor beta chain is shown here with its context. Clinical symptoms, serum thyroxine, TRAb, thyroid ultrasound and orbital computed tomography informed diagnoses. There were TCR beta CDR3 regions amplified from RNA transcripts. HTBI primers were employed in a first-round RT-PCR of the TCR CDR3. TCRdb itself ran the multiplex PCR reads through MiXCR, one entry per CDR3 protein. The sample contains more than 550,000 distinct CDR3 sequences, about 45% of which appear only once. This specimen belongs to a study of T cells in Graves' hyperthyroidism and ophthalmopathy. V lost 6 bases to trimming and J lost 8 bases; unmatched junction nucleotides: 8. The CDR3 extends over 13 amino acids. The germline CDR1 and CDR2 sequences are DFQATT and SNEGSKA (reference sequence).

The J gene is TRBJ1-2, the V gene TRBV20-1; 11 bases map to TRBD1. This sequence originates from an adult man with Graves' disease, either hyperthyroidism or ophthalmopathy (not recorded which). Sequenced sample: peripheral blood or thyroid tissue (not recorded which). The CDR3 region is CSASDGTGGGYTF. In DNA, the CDR3 is TGCAGTGCCAGTGACGGGACAGGGGGAGGCTACACCTTC.